The 22 T cell receptor beta chains given below trace back to one sample, sequenced in a study of shared clonotypes between healthy human individuals. TCRdb keeps only in-frame clones here, not all; method: immunoSEQ multiplex PCR. There are about 500,000 clones in the sample; roughly 80% occur only once, and about 12% lies in the top ten. Sequences were obtained from PBMCs. The source of these receptors is a woman between 40 and 50 years old in good health. Some clones in this sample may be carry-over from other donors' samples.

The rearrangement uses TRBV28 and TRBJ2-7; 8 bases are a match to TRBD2. The V segment lost 6 bases and the J segment 2 bases; nucleotides outside the gene matches: 3. The CDR3 sequence is 13 residues long. CDR1 is MDHEN and CDR2 is SYDVKM in the germline V gene. The CDR3 region has the DNA TGTGCCAGCAGGGCGGGGGGTACCTACGAGCAGTACTTC. Its translation is CASRAGGTYEQYF.

The chain combines TRBV7-2 with TRBJ1-2; D is unclear. The V and J ends lost 1 base and 1 base respectively, with 10 bases between them. This CDR3 is built from 15 residues. Germline V lookup: CDR1 SGHTA, CDR2 FQGNSA. The DNA for the CDR3 is TGTGCCAGCAGCTTAGTAGTCGGCAGTAACTATGGCTACACCTTC. Translation: CASSLVVGSNYGYTF. The whole variable domain, filled in from reference TRBV7-2 and TRBJ1-2, reads GAGVSQSPSNKVTEKGKDVELRCDPISGHTALYWYRQSLGQGLEFLIYFQGNSAPDKSGLPSDRFSAERTGGSVSTLTIQRTQQEDSAVYLCASSLVVGSNYGYTFGSGTRLTVV.

A single count supports this clone. The genes are TRBV5-1 and TRBJ2-7; the match to TRBD2 covers 10 bases. The length of the CDR3 is 14 residues. After removal of 5 bases from V and 7 bases from J, the junction contained 9 bases not matched to a gene. Per the germline V gene, CDR1 is SGHRS and CDR2 is YFSETQ. In nucleotides, the CDR3 is TGCGCCAGCAGTTATCTAGCGGGAGAAGATGAGCAGTACTTC. Protein product: CASSYLAGEDEQYF. The whole variable domain, remainder taken from reference TRBV5-1 and TRBJ2-7, is KAGVTQTPRYLIKTRGQQVTLSCSPISGHRSVSWYQQTPGQGLQFLFEYFSETQRNKGNFPGRFSGRQFSNSRSEMNVSTLELGDSALYLCASSYLAGEDEQYFGPGTRLTVT.

Comment on this clone: A far more abundant clone sits one base away, making this likely a read error. The rearrangement links TRBV15 to TRBJ2-1; 10 bases are a match to TRBD2. The CDR3 runs to 13 residues. The trim removed 3 bases at V and 9 bases at J, leaving 2 bases unmatched. Germline V CDR1 and CDR2: LNHNV, YYDKDF (reference sequence). CDR3 bases: TGTGCCACCAGCAGCCGGACTAGCGGTGAGCAGTTCTTC. Amino acids: CATSSRTSGEQFF.

This clone occurred a few times. The chain joins TRBV25-1 to TRBJ2-7; tentatively, D is TRBD2 (6 bases). This CDR3 region has 11 residues. Trimming removed 4 bases at V and 7 bases at J, with 8 bases between. The germline gives CDR1 MGHDK, CDR2 SYGVNS. Here the CDR3 reads CASSGGGEQYF. As DNA, the CDR3 is TGTGCCAGCAGTGGTGGGGGGGAGCAGTACTTC.

The chain carries TRBV28 and TRBJ2-3, with a tentative D call TRBD1 (5 bases). CDR1 is MDHEN, CDR2 SYDVKM, per germline. The V end was cut by 6 bases, the J end by 2 bases, with 12 bases between. CDR3 length equals 14 residues. CDR3 residues: CASRIQGPTDTQYF. The CDR3 region has the DNA TGTGCCAGCAGAATCCAGGGCCCCACAGATACGCAGTATTTT.

CDR3 loop: CASSLAINEKLFF. The CDR3 DNA follows: TGTGCCAGCAGCTTGGCGATTAATGAAAAACTGTTTTTT. The chain combines TRBV5-4 with TRBJ1-4; no clear D gene. The CDR3 sequence is 13 residues long. Per the germline V gene, CDR1 is SGHNT and CDR2 is YYREEE (reference sequence). V shed 0 bases and J shed 4 bases, with 4 bases lying between them.

The chain has TRBV4-2 and TRBJ2-2; 9 bases match TRBD1. CDR1 is LGHNA, CDR2 YNFKEQ, per germline. The CDR3 has 16 residues. V gave up 2 bases and J gave up 4 bases; unmatched junction bases: 5. Written as DNA, the CDR3 is TGTGCCAGCAGCCAACTGACAGGGGGTTCCACCGGGGAGCTGTTTTTT. Amino acid sequence: CASSQLTGGSTGELFF.

The chain has TRBV29-1 and TRBJ2-5; no reliable D call. This CDR3 contains 12 residues. Germline V gene data show CDR1 as SQVTM and CDR2 as ANQGSEA. Trimming shortened V by 7 bases and J by 5 bases, and 14 bases separated the two germline ends. The CDR3: CSGVLNSETQYF. CDR3 in DNA: TGCAGCGGTGTCTTGAATAGTGAGACCCAGTACTTC.

Only a few counts were recorded for this clone. The rearrangement uses TRBV5-1 and TRBJ1-2; unclear D gene. Looked up from germline, CDR1 is SGHRS and CDR2 is YFSETQ. This CDR3 region has 14 residues. V lost 4 bases and J lost 4, with 14 bases in between. For the CDR3, the DNA is TGCGCCAGCAGCCCCGCTCGGGGAGGCTATGGCTACACCTTC. Amino acid sequence: CASSPARGGYGYTF.

This clone was found once. A far larger clone is one base from this, pointing to a likely read error. Other DNA sequences in the same sample also yield this CDR3. The chain joins TRBV4-3 to TRBJ2-3, with 7 bases matching TRBD2. V dropped 4 bases and J dropped 5; count of bases not matched to a gene: 6. The CDR3 totals 14 residues. Germline CDR1 reads LGHNA; CDR2 reads YSLEER. This CDR3 reads CASSRLAGVDTQYF. The CDR3 DNA sequence: TGCGCCAGCAGCCGCCTGGCGGGAGTAGATACGCAGTATTTT.

This clone occurred a few times. A far larger clone is one nucleotide away, so this likely arose from a read error. At the DNA level, this CDR3 is encoded by other sequences in the same sample as well. The chain is built from TRBV27 and TRBJ2-1, with no clear D. V lost 10 bases, J lost 8 bases, and 9 bases lay in between. CDR3 length equals 10 residues. Per germline, CDR1 MNHEY and CDR2 SMNVEV (reference sequence). CDR3 protein: CATGPYEQFF. The CDR3 DNA follows: TGTGCCACTGGGCCTTATGAGCAGTTCTTC.

The chain uses TRBV10-3 and TRBJ1-2; 7 bases align to TRBD1. V was pared by 10 bases and J by 12 bases, with 20 bases of the junction left unmatched. The CDR3 totals 14 residues. CDR1 ENHRY and CDR2 SYGVKD come from the germline V gene. The CDR3 DNA is TGTGCCACCCGGGCCGATGTCGGGACAGTATTCGACACCTTC. This sequence encodes CATRADVGTVFDTF.

The chain carries TRBV19 and TRBJ2-2; D uncertain. The germline V and J ends were trimmed by 6 bases and 2 bases, with 7 bases remaining between them. Germline CDR1 and CDR2: LNHDA and SQIVND (reference sequence). This CDR3 region has 13 residues. The CDR3 bases are TGTGCCAGTAGAAGACCTAACACCGGGGAGCTGTTTTTT. Translated: CASRRPNTGELFF.

This clone was counted once. This chain connects TRBV7-2 to TRBJ1-2; no reliable D call. The germline gives CDR1 SGHTA, CDR2 FQGNSA. The CDR3 extends over 13 amino acids. V lost 4 bases to trimming and J lost 7 bases, with 13 bases between them. CDR3 residues: CASSSGGSVGYTF. The CDR3 region has the DNA TGTGCCAGCAGCTCAGGAGGGTCGGTTGGCTACACCTTC. Drawing the rest from reference TRBV7-2 and TRBJ1-2, the complete variable domain is GAGVSQSPSNKVTEKGKDVELRCDPISGHTALYWYRQSLGQGLEFLIYFQGNSAPDKSGLPSDRFSAERTGGSVSTLTIQRTQQEDSAVYLCASSSGGSVGYTFGSGTRLTVV.

On this clone itself: One base separates it from a far larger clone, so it is likely a read error. The V gene is TRBV30, the J gene TRBJ2-1; D ambiguous. The CDR3 contains 11 residues. CDR1 GTSNPN and CDR2 SVGIG come from the germline V gene (reference sequence). CDR3 bases: TGTGCCTGGAGTACCCCCAATGGGCAGTTCTTC. Encoded protein: CAWSTPNGQFF. Full variable domain (outside the CDR3, taken from reference TRBV30 and TRBJ2-1): SQTIHQWPATLVQPVGSPLSLECTVEGTSNPNLYWYRQAAGRGLQLLFYSVGIGQISSEVPQNLSASRPQDRQFILSSKKLLLSDSGFYLCAWSTPNGQFFGPGTRLTVL.

In regard to this clone: Being one base from a much bigger clone, this may be a read error. DNA of the CDR3: TGTGCCTGGAATGAAGGAGGCAGTCAAGAGACCCAGTACTTC. Translating gives CAWNEGGSQETQYF. The chain joins TRBV30 to TRBJ2-5; tentatively, D is TRBD2 (5 bases). CDR1 GTSNPN and CDR2 SVGIG come from the germline V gene (reference sequence). This CDR3 has 14 residues. V shed 4 bases and J shed 2 bases, with 14 bases lying between them.

J is TRBJ2-7 and V is TRBV28; either TRBD1 or TRBD2 may supply D (6 bases each). There are 16 residues in the CDR3. The V and J ends lost 8 bases and 6 bases respectively, with 26 bases between them. Germline CDR1 MDHEN, CDR2 SYDVKM. CDR3 sequence (DNA): TGTGCCAGCGTCGGTCGGGTGATCTCGGAGGGGGGCGAGCAGTACTTC. Translation gives CASVGRVISEGGEQYF.

The genes are TRBV29-1 and TRBJ2-7, with TRBD1 as a possible D gene (6 bases). The CDR3 sequence is 13 residues long. Germline V gene sequence: CDR1 SQVTM, CDR2 ANQGSEA. The V gene lost 7 bases and the J gene lost 1 base, with 14 bases spanning the gap. CDR3 bases: TGCAGCGCAGCCGCAGGGGCTTCCTACGAGCAGTACTTC. Translated: CSAAAGASYEQYF.

The genes are TRBV11-2 and TRBJ2-2; 11 bases are shared with TRBD2. The CDR3 spans 15 residues. Germline V gives CDR1 SGHAT, CDR2 FQNNGV. V lost 5 bases, J lost 7 bases, and 6 bases stayed unmatched. Written as DNA, the CDR3 is TGTGCCAGCAGCCGACTAGCGGGAAATCACGGGGAGCTGTTTTTT. This encodes CASSRLAGNHGELFF.

This clone was counted ten times or more. This specimen includes other DNA sequences encoding the same CDR3. The chain recombines TRBV9 with TRBJ2-2, with 10 bases that match TRBD2. CDR1 is SGDLS and CDR2 is YYNGEE in the germline V gene. V trimming: 4 bases; J trimming: 3 bases; junction bases outside the gene matches: 6. The CDR3 covers 16 residues. The CDR3: CASSLRLAGYTGELFF. DNA for the CDR3: TGTGCCAGCAGCCTCCGACTAGCGGGCTACACCGGGGAGCTGTTTTTT. Looking up the rest from reference TRBV9 and TRBJ2-2 gives the full variable domain: DSGVTQTPKHLITATGQRVTLRCSPRSGDLSVYWYQQSLDQGLQFLIQYYNGEERAKGNILERFSAQQFPDLHSELNLSSLELGDSALYFCASSLRLAGYTGELFFGEGSRLTVL.

V is TRBV6-6 and J is TRBJ2-5; D is ambiguous. Matching the DNA end better, TRBJ2-7 makes the J call doubtful. The germline V gene has CDR1 MNHNY and CDR2 SVGAGI (reference sequence). This CDR3 contains 14 residues. The CDR3 coding sequence is TGTGCCAGCAGTTACGATGGTACCTCCTACGAGCAGTACTTC. This encodes CASSYDGTSYEQYF.